The clone carrying this T cell receptor (beta chain) came up many times. This entry comes from a study of early T cells in non-severe SARS-CoV-2 infection. Trimming left V 0 bases short and J 6 bases short, with 15 bases between. This CDR3 is 16 amino acids long. Germline assignment: CDR1 SEHNR and CDR2 FQNEAQ (reference sequence). Unique molecular identifiers were added to individual cDNA molecules. TCRdb passed the 5' RACE reads through MiXCR, listing each CDR3 protein once. The sample comprises more than 65,000 distinct CDR3 sequences, around 13% of which are singletons, and roughly 1.2% rests with the top ten.

This TCR came from an adult who was a healthcare worker with PCR-confirmed SARS-CoV-2 infection or an uninfected control (not recorded which). The J gene is TRBJ2-1, the V gene TRBV7-9; D perhaps matches TRBD2 (6 bases). Sequencing was carried out using whole blood. CDR3 protein: CASSLARGGNVNEQFF. The CDR3 DNA reads as TGTGCCAGCAGCTTAGCGCGGGGCGGGAACGTCAATGAGCAGTTCTTC.